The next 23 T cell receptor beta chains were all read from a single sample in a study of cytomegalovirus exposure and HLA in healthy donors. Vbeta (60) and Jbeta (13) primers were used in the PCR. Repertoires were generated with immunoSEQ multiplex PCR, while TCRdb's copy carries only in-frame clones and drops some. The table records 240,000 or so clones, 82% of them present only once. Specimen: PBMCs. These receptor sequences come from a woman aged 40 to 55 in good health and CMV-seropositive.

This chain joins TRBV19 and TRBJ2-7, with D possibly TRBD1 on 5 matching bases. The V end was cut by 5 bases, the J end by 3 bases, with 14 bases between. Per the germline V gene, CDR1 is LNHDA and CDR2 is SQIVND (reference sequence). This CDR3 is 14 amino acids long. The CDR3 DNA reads TGTGCCAGTAGTGTCCAGGGTAAAGACTACGAGCAGTACTTC. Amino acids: CASSVQGKDYEQYF. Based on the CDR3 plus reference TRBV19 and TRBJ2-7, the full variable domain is DGGITQSPKYLFRKEGQNVTLSCEQNLNHDAMYWYRQDPGQGLRLIYYSQIVNDFQKGDIAEGYSVSREKKESFPLTVTSAQKNPTAFYLCASSVQGKDYEQYFGPGTRLTVT.

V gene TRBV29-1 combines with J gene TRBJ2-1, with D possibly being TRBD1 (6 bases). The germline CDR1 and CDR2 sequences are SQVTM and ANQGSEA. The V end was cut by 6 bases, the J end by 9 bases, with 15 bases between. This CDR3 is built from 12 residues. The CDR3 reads CSVATGIREQFF. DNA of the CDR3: TGCAGCGTCGCCACAGGGATTCGTGAGCAGTTCTTC.

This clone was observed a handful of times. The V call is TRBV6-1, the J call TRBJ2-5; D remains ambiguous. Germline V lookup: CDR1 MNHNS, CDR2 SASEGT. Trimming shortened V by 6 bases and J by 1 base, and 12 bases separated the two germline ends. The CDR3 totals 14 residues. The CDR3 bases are TGTGCCAGCAGACCCGTTGGGCGCCAAGAGACCCAGTACTTC. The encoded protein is CASRPVGRQETQYF.

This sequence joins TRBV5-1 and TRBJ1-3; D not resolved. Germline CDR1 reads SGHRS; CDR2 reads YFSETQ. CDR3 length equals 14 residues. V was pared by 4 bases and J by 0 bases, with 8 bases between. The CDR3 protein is CASSDGISGNTIYF. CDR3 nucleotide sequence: TGCGCCAGCAGCGACGGGATCTCTGGAAACACCATATATTTT.

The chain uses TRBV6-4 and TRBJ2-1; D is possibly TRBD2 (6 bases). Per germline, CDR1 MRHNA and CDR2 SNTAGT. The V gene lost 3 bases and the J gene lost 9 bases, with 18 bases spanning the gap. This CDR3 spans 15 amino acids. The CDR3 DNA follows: TGTGCCAGCAGTGAGGCTAGCGTCGGACTCGGTGAGCAGTTCTTC. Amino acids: CASSEASVGLGEQFF.

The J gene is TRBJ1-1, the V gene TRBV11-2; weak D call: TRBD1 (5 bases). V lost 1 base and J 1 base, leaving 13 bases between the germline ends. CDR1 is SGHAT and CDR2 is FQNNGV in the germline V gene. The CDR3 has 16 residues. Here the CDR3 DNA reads TGTGCCAGCAGCTTAGCCTTGACAGCGGGGAACACTGAAGCTTTCTTT. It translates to CASSLALTAGNTEAFF. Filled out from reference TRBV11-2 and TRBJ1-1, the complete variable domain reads EAGVAQSPRYKIIEKRQSVAFWCNPISGHATLYWYQQILGQGPKLLIQFQNNGVVDDSQLPKDRFSAERLKGVDSTLKIQPAKLEDSAVYLCASSLALTAGNTEAFFGQGTRLTVV.

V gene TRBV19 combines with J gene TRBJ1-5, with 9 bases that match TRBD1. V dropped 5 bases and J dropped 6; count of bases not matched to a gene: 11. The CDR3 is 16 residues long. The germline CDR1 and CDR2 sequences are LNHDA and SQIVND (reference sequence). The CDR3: CASSSSGTGRGQPQHF. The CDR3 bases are TGTGCCAGTAGTTCTTCCGGGACAGGGAGAGGTCAGCCCCAGCATTTT. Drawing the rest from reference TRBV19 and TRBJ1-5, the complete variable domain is DGGITQSPKYLFRKEGQNVTLSCEQNLNHDAMYWYRQDPGQGLRLIYYSQIVNDFQKGDIAEGYSVSREKKESFPLTVTSAQKNPTAFYLCASSSSGTGRGQPQHFGDGTRLSIL.

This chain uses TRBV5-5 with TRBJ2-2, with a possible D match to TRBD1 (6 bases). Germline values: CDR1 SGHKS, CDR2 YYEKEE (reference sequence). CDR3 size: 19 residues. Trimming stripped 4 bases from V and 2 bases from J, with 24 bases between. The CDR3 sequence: CASSERYRAQRLNTGELFF. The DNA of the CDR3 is TGTGCCAGCAGCGAAAGATACAGGGCCCAACGGTTAAACACCGGGGAGCTGTTTTTT.

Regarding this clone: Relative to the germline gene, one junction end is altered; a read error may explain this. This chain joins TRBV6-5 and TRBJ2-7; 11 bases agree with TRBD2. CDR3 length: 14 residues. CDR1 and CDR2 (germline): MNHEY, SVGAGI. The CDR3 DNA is TGTGCCACAAGGGGCCTAGCGGGAGGCGTCGAGCGGTACTTC. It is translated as CATRGLAGGVERYF.

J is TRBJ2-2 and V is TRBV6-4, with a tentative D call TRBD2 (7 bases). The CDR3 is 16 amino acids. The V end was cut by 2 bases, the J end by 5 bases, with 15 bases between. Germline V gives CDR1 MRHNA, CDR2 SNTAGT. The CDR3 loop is CASSDIGGRGTGELFF. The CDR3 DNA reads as TGTGCCAGCAGTGACATCGGGGGGCGCGGGACCGGGGAGCTGTTTTTT.

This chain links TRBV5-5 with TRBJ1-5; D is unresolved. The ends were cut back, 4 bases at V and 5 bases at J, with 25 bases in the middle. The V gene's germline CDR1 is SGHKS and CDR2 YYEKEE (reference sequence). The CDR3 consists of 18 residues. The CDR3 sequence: CASSTGGSSYLYDQPQHF. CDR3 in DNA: TGTGCCAGCAGCACCGGAGGGAGCAGCTATCTGTACGATCAGCCCCAGCATTTT.

CDR3 coding DNA: TGTGCCAGTAGTATGGCCAGGGGTTCCTACGAGCAGTACTTC. Translation: CASSMARGSYEQYF. J is TRBJ2-7 and V is TRBV19, with D perhaps matching TRBD1 (6 bases). With 3 bases removed from V and 1 base from J, the gap between germline ends came to 10 bases. Germline loops: CDR1 LNHDA, CDR2 SQIVND (reference sequence). The length of the CDR3 is 14 residues. Full variable domain (outside the CDR3, taken from reference TRBV19 and TRBJ2-7): DGGITQSPKYLFRKEGQNVTLSCEQNLNHDAMYWYRQDPGQGLRLIYYSQIVNDFQKGDIAEGYSVSREKKESFPLTVTSAQKNPTAFYLCASSMARGSYEQYFGPGTRLTVT.

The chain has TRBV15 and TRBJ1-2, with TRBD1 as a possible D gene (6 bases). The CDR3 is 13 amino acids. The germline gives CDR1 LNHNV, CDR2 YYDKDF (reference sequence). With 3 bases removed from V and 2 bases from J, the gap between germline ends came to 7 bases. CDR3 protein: CATSSGTNYGYTF. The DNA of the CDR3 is TGTGCCACCAGCAGTGGGACAAACTATGGCTACACCTTC.

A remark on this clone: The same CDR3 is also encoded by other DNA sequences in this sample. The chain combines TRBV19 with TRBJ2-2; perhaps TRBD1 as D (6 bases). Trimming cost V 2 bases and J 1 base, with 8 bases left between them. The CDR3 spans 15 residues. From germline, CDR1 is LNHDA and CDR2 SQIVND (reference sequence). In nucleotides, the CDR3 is TGTGCCAGTAGTATAAAGACAGGGAACACCGGGGAGCTGTTTTTT. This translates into CASSIKTGNTGELFF. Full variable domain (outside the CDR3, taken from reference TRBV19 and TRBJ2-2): DGGITQSPKYLFRKEGQNVTLSCEQNLNHDAMYWYRQDPGQGLRLIYYSQIVNDFQKGDIAEGYSVSREKKESFPLTVTSAQKNPTAFYLCASSIKTGNTGELFFGEGSRLTVL.

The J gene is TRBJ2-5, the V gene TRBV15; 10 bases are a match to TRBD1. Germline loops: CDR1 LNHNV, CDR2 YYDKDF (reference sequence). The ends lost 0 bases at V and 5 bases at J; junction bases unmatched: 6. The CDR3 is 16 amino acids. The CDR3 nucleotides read TGTGCCACCAGCAGAGATCGACAGGGGGCATGGGAGACCCAGTACTTC. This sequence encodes CATSRDRQGAWETQYF.

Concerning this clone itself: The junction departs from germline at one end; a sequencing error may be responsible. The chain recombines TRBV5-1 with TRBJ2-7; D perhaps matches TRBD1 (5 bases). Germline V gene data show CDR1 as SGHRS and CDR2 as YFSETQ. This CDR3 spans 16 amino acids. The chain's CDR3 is CASSPARDRYSYGQYF. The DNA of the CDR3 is TGCGCCAGCAGCCCGGCCCGCGACAGATACTCCTACGGGCAGTACTTC.

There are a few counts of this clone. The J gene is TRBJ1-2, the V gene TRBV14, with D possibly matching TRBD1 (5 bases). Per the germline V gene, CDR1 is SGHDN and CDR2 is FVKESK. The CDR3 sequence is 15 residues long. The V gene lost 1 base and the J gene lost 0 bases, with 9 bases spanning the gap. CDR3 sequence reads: CASSQVAGTNYGYTF. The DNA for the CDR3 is TGTGCCAGCAGCCAAGTTGCAGGGACTAACTATGGCTACACCTTC.

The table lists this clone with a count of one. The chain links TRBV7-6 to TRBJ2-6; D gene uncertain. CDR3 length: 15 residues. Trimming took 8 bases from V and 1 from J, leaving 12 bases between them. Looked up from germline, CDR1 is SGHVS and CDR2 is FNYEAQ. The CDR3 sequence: CASGPRSSGANVLTF. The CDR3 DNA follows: TGTGCCAGCGGCCCCCGTTCATCTGGGGCCAACGTCCTGACTTTC.

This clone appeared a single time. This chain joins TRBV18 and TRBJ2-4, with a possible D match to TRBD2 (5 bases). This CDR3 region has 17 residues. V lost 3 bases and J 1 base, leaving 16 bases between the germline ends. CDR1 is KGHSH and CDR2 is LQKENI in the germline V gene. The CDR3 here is CASSPPGVALAKNIQYF. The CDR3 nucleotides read TGTGCCAGCTCACCCCCCGGGGTCGCCTTGGCCAAAAACATTCAGTACTTC.

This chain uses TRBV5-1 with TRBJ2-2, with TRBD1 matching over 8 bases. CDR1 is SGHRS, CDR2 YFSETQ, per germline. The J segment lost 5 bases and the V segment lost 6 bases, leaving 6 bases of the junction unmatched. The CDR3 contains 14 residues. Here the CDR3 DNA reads TGCGCCAGCACCTATGGACAGGGTACCGGGGAGCTGTTTTTT. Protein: CASTYGQGTGELFF.

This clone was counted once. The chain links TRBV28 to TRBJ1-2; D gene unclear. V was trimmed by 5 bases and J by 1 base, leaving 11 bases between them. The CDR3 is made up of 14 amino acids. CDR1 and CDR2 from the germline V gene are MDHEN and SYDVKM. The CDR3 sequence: CASSPHPVNYGYTF. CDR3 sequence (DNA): TGTGCCAGCAGTCCACACCCAGTTAACTATGGCTACACCTTC.

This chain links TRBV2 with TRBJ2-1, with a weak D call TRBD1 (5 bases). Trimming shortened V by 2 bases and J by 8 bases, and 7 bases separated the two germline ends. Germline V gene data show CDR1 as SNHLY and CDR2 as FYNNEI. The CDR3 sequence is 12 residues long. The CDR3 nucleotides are TGTGCCAGCAGTGAAACCAGGGATGAGCAGTTCTTC. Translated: CASSETRDEQFF.

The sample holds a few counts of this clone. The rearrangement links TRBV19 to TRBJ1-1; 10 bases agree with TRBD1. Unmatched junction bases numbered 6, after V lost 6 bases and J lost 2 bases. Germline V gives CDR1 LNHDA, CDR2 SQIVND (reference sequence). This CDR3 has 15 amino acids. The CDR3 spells CASSLDRGYNTEAFF. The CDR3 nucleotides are TGTGCCAGTAGCCTGGACAGGGGGTACAACACTGAAGCTTTCTTT.